Listed below are T cell receptor beta chains from one sample, sequenced in a study of shared clonotypes between healthy human individuals. Assay used: immunoSEQ multiplex PCR; TCRdb lists only in-frame clones, some missing. The sample contains roughly 1 million clones, more than 65% of which appear only once. The specimen was memory CD4+ T cells sorted from blood. The receptors were gathered from a young man in good health. The CDR3 runs from the conserved cysteine through the conserved F or W. The D gene is left open where the match is weak. Clone size is given for some rows only: seen once, a few or many times, or a class if the clone is expanded.

J: TRBJ2-7; D: -; size: -; V: TRBV5-4; CDR3: CASSLGVGAGDEQYF; DNA: TGTGCCAGCAGCTTGGGGGTCGGGGCGGGTGACGAGCAGTACTTC
J: TRBJ2-1; D: TRBD2; size: -; V: TRBV2; CDR3: CASSRGRHNNEQFF; DNA: TGTGCCAGCAGTCGCGGGAGGCATAACAATGAGCAGTTCTTC
J: TRBJ2-3; D: -; size: -; V: TRBV30; CDR3: CAWSPGQFVTDTQYF; DNA: TGTGCCTGGAGCCCAGGACAGTTTGTCACAGATACGCAGTATTTT
J: TRBJ2-1; D: TRBD2; size: -; V: TRBV4-1; CDR3: CASSQALAGQYNEQFF; DNA: TGCGCCAGCAGCCAAGCGCTAGCGGGGCAATACAATGAGCAGTTCTTC
J: TRBJ1-2; D: TRBD1; size: -; V: TRBV28; CDR3: CASSTGGAVNYGYTF; DNA: TGTGCCAGTAGTACAGGGGGAGCGGTAAACTATGGCTACACCTTC
J: TRBJ1-6; D: -; size: few; V: TRBV14; CDR3: CASSQIANSPLHF; DNA: TGTGCCAGCAGCCAAATAGCTAATTCACCCCTCCACTTT
J: TRBJ2-7; D: -; size: -; V: TRBV6-5; CDR3: CASRRNYEQYF; DNA: TGTGCCAGCAGAAGAAACTACGAGCAGTACTTC
J: TRBJ2-7; D: -; size: -; V: TRBV5-4; CDR3: CASSLDRGTPYEQYF; DNA: TGTGCCAGCAGCTTGGATCGGGGGACCCCCTACGAGCAGTACTTC
J: TRBJ2-1; D: TRBD2; size: -; V: TRBV9; CDR3: CASSVGPAGTANEQFF; DNA: TGTGCCAGCAGCGTAGGCCCAGCGGGAACGGCAAATGAGCAGTTCTTC
J: TRBJ1-2; D: TRBD1; size: once; V: TRBV6-5; CDR3: CASLGGQYNYGYTF; DNA: TGTGCCAGCCTGGGGGGACAGTATAACTATGGCTACACCTTC
J: TRBJ2-6; D: -; size: once; V: TRBV6-1; CDR3: CASSEGVGGAGANVLTF; DNA: TGTGCCAGCAGTGAAGGGGTAGGAGGGGCTGGGGCCAACGTCCTGACTTTC
J: TRBJ1-5; D: -; size: few; V: TRBV30; CDR3: CAWSVAINQPQHF; DNA: TGTGCCTGGAGTGTAGCGATTAATCAGCCCCAGCATTTT
J: TRBJ1-5; D: TRBD1; size: -; V: TRBV2; CDR3: CASSVGQGYQPQHF; DNA: TGTGCCAGCAGTGTAGGACAGGGGTATCAGCCCCAGCATTTT
J: TRBJ2-5; D: -; size: -; V: TRBV11-2; CDR3: CASSLSSETQYF; DNA: TGTGCCAGCAGCTTAAGTAGCGAGACCCAGTACTTC
J: TRBJ2-5; D: -; size: -; V: TRBV4-1; CDR3: CASSRGLEETQYF; DNA: TGCGCCAGCAGCCGCGGCCTAGAAGAGACCCAGTACTTC
J: TRBJ2-7; D: -; size: -; V: TRBV10-1; CDR3: CASRRNSSYEQYF; DNA: TGCGCCAGCAGGAGGAACAGTTCCTACGAGCAGTACTTC
J: TRBJ1-1; D: -; size: -; V: TRBV27; CDR3: CASSLSWGMNTEAFF; DNA: TGTGCCAGCAGTTTATCATGGGGAATGAACACTGAAGCTTTCTTT
J: TRBJ1-2; D: TRBD1; size: -; V: TRBV5-4; CDR3: CASSSDREGVYGYTF; DNA: TGTGCCAGCAGTTCGGACAGGGAAGGGGTATATGGCTACACCTTC
J: TRBJ1-2; D: TRBD1; size: -; V: TRBV5-1; CDR3: CASSFSGQTNYGYTF; DNA: TGCGCCAGCAGCTTTTCGGGACAGACCAACTATGGCTACACCTTC
J: TRBJ1-1; D: TRBD1; size: -; V: TRBV2; CDR3: CASSGGQGPNTEAFF; DNA: TGTGCCAGCAGTGGGGGACAGGGACCAAACACTGAAGCTTTCTTT
J: TRBJ1-2; D: -; size: few; V: TRBV15; CDR3: CATSSNLGGYTF; DNA: TGTGCCACCAGCAGTAACTTGGGGGGCTACACCTTC
J: TRBJ1-2; D: TRBD1; size: -; V: TRBV28; CDR3: CASSTGQKGYGYTF; DNA: TGTGCCAGCAGCACGGGACAGAAAGGCTATGGCTACACCTTC
J: TRBJ1-3; D: -; size: -; V: TRBV6-6; CDR3: CASSSIKGGKGNTIYF; DNA: TGTGCCAGCAGTTCTATAAAGGGAGGGAAGGGAAACACCATATATTTT
J: TRBJ2-2; D: -; size: -; V: TRBV5-1; CDR3: CATTDSDTGELFF; DNA: TGCGCCACCACGGACTCCGACACCGGGGAGCTGTTTTTT
J: TRBJ2-7; D: TRBD1; size: -; V: TRBV19; CDR3: CASSRDRGYEQYF; DNA: TGTGCCAGTAGTAGAGACAGGGGATACGAGCAGTACTTC
J: TRBJ1-3; D: -; size: -; V: TRBV5-6; CDR3: CASSSDGGNTIYF; DNA: TGTGCCAGCAGCTCGGACGGAGGAAACACCATATATTTT
J: TRBJ1-1; D: -; size: many; V: TRBV5-4; CDR3: CASSLDLPRENTEAFF; DNA: TGTGCCAGCAGCTTGGACCTGCCCCGGGAGAACACTGAAGCTTTCTTT
J: TRBJ2-3; D: -; size: -; V: TRBV30; CDR3: CAWSVGTSTDTQYF; DNA: TGTGCCTGGAGTGTTGGGACGAGCACAGATACGCAGTATTTT